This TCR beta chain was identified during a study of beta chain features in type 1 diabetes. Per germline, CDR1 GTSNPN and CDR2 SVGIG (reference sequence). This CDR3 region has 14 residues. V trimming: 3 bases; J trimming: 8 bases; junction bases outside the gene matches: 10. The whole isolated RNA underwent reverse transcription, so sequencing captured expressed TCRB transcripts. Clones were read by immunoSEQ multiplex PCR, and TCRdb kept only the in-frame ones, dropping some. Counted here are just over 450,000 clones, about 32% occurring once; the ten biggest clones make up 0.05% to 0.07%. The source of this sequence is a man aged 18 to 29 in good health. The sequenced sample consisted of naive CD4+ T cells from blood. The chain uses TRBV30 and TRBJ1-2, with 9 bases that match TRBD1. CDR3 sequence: CAWSLQGAAGGYTF. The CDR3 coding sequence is TGTGCCTGGAGCCTACAGGGGGCCGCGGGAGGCTACACCTTC.